The 17 T cell receptor beta chains reported below all come from one sample, sequenced in a study of neurological immune-mediated disorders. TCRdb re-analysed the 5' RACE reads in MiXCR, keeping a single row per CDR3 protein. The data hold about 95,000 distinct CDR3 sequences, with roughly 3.5% observed a single time. The sequencing sample was made of PBMCs. These receptors came from a woman under 30 with multiple sclerosis.

This clonotype was detected a few times. The chain employs TRBV7-6 and TRBJ2-2; a weak D match, TRBD2 (6 bases). The germline gives CDR1 SGHVS, CDR2 FNYEAQ. Trimming stripped 5 bases from V and 4 bases from J, with 14 bases between. This CDR3 comprises 15 residues. CDR3 amino acids: CASSPGGARTGELFF. CDR3 nucleotide sequence: TGTGCCAGCAGCCCCGGGGGAGCTCGCACCGGGGAGCTGTTTTTT.

The sample holds many counts of this clonotype. V is TRBV7-2 and J is TRBJ2-1; TRBD1 agrees at 10 bases. The CDR3 sequence is 14 residues long. V was clipped by 5 bases and J by 4 bases; unmatched bases: 2. Germline V gene sequence: CDR1 SGHTA, CDR2 FQGNSA. CDR3 loop: CASSRDRGYNEQFF. DNA of the CDR3: TGTGCCAGCAGCCGGGACAGGGGTTACAATGAGCAGTTCTTC.

This clonotype was recorded at least ten times. The chain couples TRBV7-8 to TRBJ1-3; D ambiguous. The germline gives CDR1 SGHVS, CDR2 FQNEAQ. With 3 bases removed from V and 3 bases from J, the gap between germline ends came to 36 bases. CDR3 size: 23 residues. CDR3 region: CASSFRQPWEFRLETTFGNTIYF. The DNA of the CDR3 is TGTGCCAGCAGCTTTCGGCAACCTTGGGAATTTCGTCTGGAAACCACCTTTGGAAACACCATATATTTT.

This clonotype was seen at least ten times. The rearrangement joins TRBV29-1 to TRBJ2-7; D possibly uses TRBD1 or TRBD2 (6 bases each). The V end lost 3 bases, the J end lost 9 bases, and 15 bases lay between the germline ends. This CDR3 is 12 amino acids long. CDR1 and CDR2 from the germline V gene are SQVTM and ANQGSEA. The CDR3 here is CSVEGGSDGQYF. CDR3 DNA: TGCAGCGTTGAGGGGGGCAGTGACGGGCAGTACTTC.

This clonotype was observed at least ten times. The chain couples TRBV11-2 to TRBJ1-3; 7 bases fit TRBD1. The CDR3 is 16 amino acids. V lost 3 bases, J lost 0 bases, and 5 bases stayed unmatched. Germline V lookup: CDR1 SGHAT, CDR2 FQNNGV. The CDR3 region is CASSLGQPSSGNTIYF. CDR3 sequence (DNA): TGTGCCAGCAGCTTGGGACAGCCAAGCTCTGGAAACACCATATATTTT.

This clonotype has a count of ten or more. One end of the junction does not line up with germline, which may come from a read error. V usage is TRBV7-7 and J usage is TRBJ2-5; D is ambiguous. Per the germline V gene, CDR1 is SSHAT and CDR2 is FNYEAQ (reference sequence). This CDR3 has 13 residues. The CDR3 here is CASSLDLKETQYF. DNA of the CDR3: TGTGCTAGCAGCTTAGATCTGAAAGAGACCCAGTACTTC.

This clonotype was recorded many times. The rearrangement joins TRBV29-1 to TRBJ2-7; 8 bases line up with TRBD1. J was trimmed by 1 base and V by 4 bases; bases with no gene match: 9. CDR1 is SQVTM and CDR2 is ANQGSEA in the germline V gene. The length of the CDR3 is 15 residues. The CDR3 is CSVGLGTGGSYEQYF. In DNA, the CDR3 is TGCAGCGTTGGACTGGGTACAGGGGGTTCCTACGAGCAGTACTTC.

The chain combines TRBV5-1 with TRBJ2-7; tentative D call: TRBD2 (6 bases). The germline gives CDR1 SGHRS, CDR2 YFSETQ. The length of the CDR3 is 15 residues. V dropped 0 bases and J dropped 7 bases, with 17 bases sitting between them. CDR3 coding DNA: TGCGCCAGCAGCTTGGAAGTCGGGGGTGGCGAAGAGCAGTACTTC. This encodes CASSLEVGGGEEQYF.

V is TRBV28 and J is TRBJ2-6; D is possibly TRBD1 (6 bases). CDR1 is MDHEN and CDR2 is SYDVKM in the germline V gene. The ends were cut back, 4 bases at V and 0 bases at J, with 10 bases in the middle. The CDR3 is 16 amino acids. DNA for the CDR3: TGTGCCAGCAGTTCCCAGGACAGCTCTGGGGCCAACGTCCTGACTTTC. It codes for CASSSQDSSGANVLTF.

This clonotype was picked up many times. This chain joins TRBV7-2 and TRBJ2-7; 7 positions match TRBD2. The length of the CDR3 is 16 residues. From germline, CDR1 is SGHTA and CDR2 FQGNSA. V lost 3 bases to trimming and J lost 4 bases; unmatched junction nucleotides: 12. The CDR3 protein is CASSFWGAGKEYEQYF. Here the CDR3 DNA reads TGTGCCAGCAGCTTCTGGGGAGCGGGAAAGGAATACGAGCAGTACTTC.

This clonotype was counted only a few times. The V and J genes are TRBV18 and TRBJ1-4, with no clear D. V gave up 2 bases and J gave up 8 bases, with 6 bases separating them. The germline V gene has CDR1 KGHSH and CDR2 LQKENI. The CDR3 length is 12 residues. DNA of the CDR3: TGTGCCAGCTCACCAACAGAGGAAAAACTGTTTTTT. Encoded protein: CASSPTEEKLFF.

This clonotype was detected ten times or more. J is TRBJ2-7 and V is TRBV25-1; 11 bases match TRBD2. After removal of 9 bases from V and 0 bases from J, the junction contained 1 base not matched to a gene. Germline loops: CDR1 MGHDK, CDR2 SYGVNS. CDR3 length: 13 residues. The CDR3 DNA reads as TGTGCCAGTAGCGGGGGGGCCTCCTACGAGCAGTACTTC. Residues: CASSGGASYEQYF.

This clonotype was seen at least ten times. This CDR3 reads CSASQTGRNTEAFF. The CDR3 DNA reads TGCAGTGCTAGCCAGACAGGGCGGAACACTGAAGCTTTCTTT. J is TRBJ1-1 and V is TRBV20-1; 7 nucleotides match TRBD1. The V gene's germline CDR1 is DFQATT and CDR2 SNEGSKA (reference sequence). With 3 bases clipped from V and 1 base from J, the junction kept 5 bases outside the gene matches. This CDR3 has 14 amino acids.

This clonotype has at least ten counts. The chain uses TRBV28 and TRBJ2-7, with D perhaps matching TRBD2 (6 bases). Germline V CDR1 and CDR2: MDHEN, SYDVKM. The ends were cut back, 8 bases at V and 7 bases at J, with 18 bases in the middle. The CDR3 runs to 13 residues. Written as DNA, the CDR3 is TGTGCCAGCGTTTCGGCGGGGATGGTTGAGCAGTACTTC. It is translated as CASVSAGMVEQYF.

In this sample, this clonotype turned up many times. This chain uses TRBV20-1 with TRBJ2-7; D is unresolved. Looked up from germline, CDR1 is DFQATT and CDR2 is SNEGSKA (reference sequence). Trimming left V 0 bases short and J 3 bases short, with 15 bases between. The CDR3 totals 15 residues. The CDR3 nucleotides read TGCAGTGCTAGAGACTTTTTTAGCAGCCACTACGAGCAGTACTTC. Translation gives CSARDFFSSHYEQYF.

This clonotype has ten or more counts. The rearrangement links TRBV10-2 to TRBJ2-5, with D perhaps TRBD2 (7 bases). The V gene's germline CDR1 is WSHSY and CDR2 SAAADI. V was trimmed by 8 bases and J by 5 bases, leaving 15 bases between them. The CDR3 consists of 13 residues. The CDR3 coding sequence is TGCGCCAGCGGAGAGGGGGGGGCCGAGACCCAGTACTTC. This codes for CASGEGGAETQYF.

This clonotype was detected only a few times. The chain is built from TRBV5-1 and TRBJ2-2, with D unclear. Trimming took 4 bases from V and 6 from J, leaving 13 bases between them. Germline assignment: CDR1 SGHRS and CDR2 YFSETQ. This CDR3 region has 14 residues. In DNA, the CDR3 is TGCGCCAGCAGCCTAAAGGGCCGGGCCGGGGAGCTGTTTTTT. It is translated as CASSLKGRAGELFF. Drawing the rest from reference TRBV5-1 and TRBJ2-2, the complete variable domain is KAGVTQTPRYLIKTRGQQVTLSCSPISGHRSVSWYQQTPGQGLQFLFEYFSETQRNKGNFPGRFSGRQFSNSRSEMNVSTLELGDSALYLCASSLKGRAGELFFGEGSRLTVL.